One and the same sample provided the 23 T cell receptor beta chains below, sequenced in a study. TCRdb passed the 5' RACE reads through MiXCR, listing each CDR3 protein once. The sample yields some 60,000 distinct CDR3 sequences, 30% seen once. What was sequenced was tumor-infiltrating naive CD4+ T cells sorted from the breast tumor. Subset denoted: naive CD4+ T cells, CD4+CD45RA+CD25-. The receptors here all came from a female donor with breast cancer.

This clonotype was counted only a few times. The chain recombines TRBV5-1 with TRBJ2-7; TRBD1 agrees at 7 bases. Per germline, CDR1 SGHRS and CDR2 YFSETQ. The J segment lost 3 bases and the V segment lost 9 bases, leaving 21 bases of the junction unmatched. The CDR3 totals 17 residues. The CDR3 region has the DNA TGCGCCAACAAAATACGCACCGGGACAGAAGTAAACTACGAGCAGTACTTC. Translated, it gives CANKIRTGTEVNYEQYF.

Comment on this clonotype: At one boundary the junction diverges from the germline segment, which might be a read error. The chain is built from TRBV6-6 and TRBJ1-5; D not resolved. The length of the CDR3 is 15 residues. Germline V CDR1 and CDR2: MNHNY, SVGAGI (reference sequence). The CDR3 loop is CVSSYSREGVQPQHF. CDR3 DNA sequence: TGTGTCAGCAGTTACTCGAGGGAAGGCGTCCAGCCCCAGCATTTT.

This clonotype has a count of ten or more. V is TRBV21-1 and J is TRBJ1-2; TRBD1, the table's D call, was not compared with the DNA. TRBV21-1 is a pseudogene locus. The CDR3 spans 15 residues. The CDR3 region is CASSRPFGREYGYTF. CDR3 nucleotide sequence: TGTGCCAGCAGCCGACCGTTTGGCAGGGAGTATGGCTACACCTTC.

Points on this clonotype: A much larger clone lies a single base off, so this may be a read error. V usage is TRBV6-2 or TRBV6-3 and J usage is TRBJ1-2; D possibly corresponds to TRBD1 (5 bases). CDR3 length equals 16 residues. V gave up 5 bases and J gave up 3 bases, with 19 bases separating them. CDR1 MNHEY and CDR2 SVGEGT come from the germline V gene. Here the CDR3 reads CASSTKTGPFDYGYTF. For the CDR3, the DNA is TGTGCCAGCAGTACAAAAACAGGACCTTTTGACTATGGCTACACCTTC.

A note on this clonotype: A junction end diverges from the germline sequence, so it may reflect a read error. The genes are TRBV5-1 and TRBJ2-7; 7 bases line up with TRBD1. The germline V gene has CDR1 SGHRS and CDR2 YFSETQ. The CDR3 runs to 18 residues. The CDR3 sequence: CAGSAGVPKGQSTYEQYF. The CDR3 region has the DNA TGCGCCGGCAGCGCCGGAGTACCCAAGGGACAGTCGACCTACGAGCAGTACTTC.

The sample holds a few counts of this clonotype. In DNA, the CDR3 is TGTGCCAGCAGCTGGCGGGGACTCTTTGGAGATACGCAGTATTTT. Its translation: CASSWRGLFGDTQYF. The rearrangement joins TRBV7-2 to TRBJ2-3, with D possibly being TRBD2 (6 bases). The CDR3 sequence is 15 residues long. Germline V gene sequence: CDR1 SGHTA, CDR2 FQGNSA. The V and J ends lost 4 bases and 5 bases respectively, with 16 bases between them. The whole variable domain, filled in from reference TRBV7-2 and TRBJ2-3, reads GAGVSQSPSNKVTEKGKDVELRCDPISGHTALYWYRQSLGQGLEFLIYFQGNSAPDKSGLPSDRFSAERTGGSVSTLTIQRTQQEDSAVYLCASSWRGLFGDTQYFGPGTRLTVL.

The rearrangement uses TRBV11-3 and TRBJ2-5, with 8 bases lining up with TRBD1. V dropped 3 bases and J dropped 4; count of bases not matched to a gene: 10. The CDR3 is 16 amino acids. CDR1 and CDR2 (germline): SGHNT, YENEEA. Here the CDR3 reads CASSLGRGHTGETQYF. The CDR3 nucleotides read TGTGCCAGCAGCTTGGGCAGGGGGCATACGGGAGAGACCCAGTACTTC. Based on the CDR3 plus reference TRBV11-3 and TRBJ2-5, the full variable domain is EAGVVQSPRYKIIEKKQPVAFWCNPISGHNTLYWYLQNLGQGPELLIRYENEEAVDDSQLPKDRFSAERLKGVDSTLKIQPAELGDSAVYLCASSLGRGHTGETQYFGPGTRLLVL.

At least ten counts were recorded for this clonotype. This sequence joins TRBV20-1 and TRBJ1-2, with D unclear. The V end was cut by 5 bases, the J end by 2 bases, with 12 bases between. The CDR3 covers 13 residues. Germline CDR1 and CDR2: DFQATT and SNEGSKA (reference sequence). The CDR3 DNA is TGCAGTGCTCTACCTACAGACAACTATGGCTACACCTTC. This sequence encodes CSALPTDNYGYTF.

The chain employs TRBV28 and TRBJ2-1; TRBD2 matches 7 bases. J gave up 2 bases and V 8 bases, and 9 bases lay outside the gene matches. There are 15 residues in the CDR3. Germline CDR1 is MDHEN and CDR2 is SYDVKM. The DNA for the CDR3 is TGTGCCAGCGCCCAGCGGGGCGAGACCTACAATGAGCAGTTCTTC. Protein product: CASAQRGETYNEQFF.

The chain couples TRBV28 to TRBJ1-1; a possible D gene is TRBD1 (6 bases). This CDR3 has 13 amino acids. Trimming took 2 bases from V and 10 from J, leaving 14 bases between them. The V gene's germline CDR1 is MDHEN and CDR2 SYDVKM. In nucleotides, the CDR3 is TGTGCCAGCAGTTTAGAGAGGGGGTCGAGAGCTTTCTTT. Residues: CASSLERGSRAFF.

The rearrangement uses TRBV6-2 or TRBV6-3 and TRBJ1-5; the D gene is possibly TRBD1 (6 bases). CDR1 MNHEY and CDR2 SVGEGT come from the germline V gene. V dropped 6 bases and J dropped 7 bases, with 16 bases sitting between them. The CDR3 sequence is 14 residues long. CDR3 loop: CASSHTGKEQPQHF. In DNA form, the CDR3 reads TGTGCCAGCAGCCACACAGGGAAGGAACAGCCCCAGCATTTT.

This chain uses TRBV11-2 with TRBJ2-2, with D possibly TRBD1 on 6 matching bases. Trimming stripped 6 bases from V and 8 bases from J, with 7 bases between. The V gene's germline CDR1 is SGHAT and CDR2 FQNNGV. CDR3 size: 11 residues. The CDR3 spells CASRGAGELFF. CDR3 nucleotides: TGTGCCAGCAGGGGGGCTGGGGAGCTGTTTTTT.

The chain uses TRBV6-6 and TRBJ1-1; a weak D match, TRBD1 (5 bases). Germline CDR1 and CDR2: MNHNY and SVGAGI (reference sequence). This CDR3 is 13 amino acids long. The germline V and J ends were trimmed by 6 bases and 11 bases, with 19 bases remaining between them. The CDR3 here is CASSINVQGLAFF. CDR3 DNA: TGTGCCAGCAGCATAAACGTTCAGGGATTGGCTTTCTTT.

The chain is built from TRBV9 and TRBJ1-3; a weak D match, TRBD1 (5 bases). There are 17 residues in the CDR3. V gave up 4 bases and J gave up 1 base, with 18 bases separating them. CDR1 and CDR2 (germline): SGDLS, YYNGEE. CDR3 bases: TGTGCCAGCAGCCCCCGGGGGGGGTTCGATTCTGGAAACACCATATATTTT. Translating it yields CASSPRGGFDSGNTIYF.

This chain connects TRBV5-1 to TRBJ2-6; 9 nucleotides agree with TRBD1. CDR1 is SGHRS, CDR2 YFSETQ, per germline. The CDR3 spans 18 residues. The ends lost 1 base at V and 1 base at J; junction bases unmatched: 6. Here the CDR3 DNA reads TGCGCCAGCAGCTTGACCGGGACAGGGTATTCTGGGGCCAACGTCCTGACTTTC. Translated: CASSLTGTGYSGANVLTF.

This clonotype appeared many times. The chain links TRBV5-1 to TRBJ2-1, with TRBD2 identical over 11 bases. Germline CDR1 reads SGHRS; CDR2 reads YFSETQ. The trim removed 4 bases at V and 6 bases at J, leaving 9 bases unmatched. The CDR3 has 16 amino acids. In DNA form, the CDR3 reads TGCGCCAGCAGCCCGCCAGTAGCGGGGGGGCGCAATGAGCAGTTCTTC. Amino acid sequence: CASSPPVAGGRNEQFF.

V is TRBV7-6 and J is TRBJ2-7; 7 nucleotides align to TRBD1. With 5 bases clipped from V and 2 bases from J, the junction kept 9 bases outside the gene matches. CDR1 and CDR2 from the germline V gene are SGHVS and FNYEAQ. The CDR3 has 15 amino acids. CDR3 residues: CASSPRQGIPYEQYF. DNA of the CDR3: TGTGCCAGCAGCCCAAGACAGGGAATCCCCTACGAGCAGTACTTC. Full variable domain (missing parts from reference TRBV7-6 and TRBJ2-7): GAGVSQSPRYKVTKRGQDVALRCDPISGHVSLYWYRQALGQGPEFLTYFNYEAQQDKSGLPNDRFSAERPEGSISTLTIQRTEQRDSAMYRCASSPRQGIPYEQYFGPGTRLTVT.

On this clonotype itself: A much more abundant neighbour one base away suggests this may be a read error. The chain links TRBV6-1 to TRBJ1-1; D remains ambiguous. The CDR3 loop spans 13 amino acids. The germline gives CDR1 MNHNS, CDR2 SASEGT. CDR3 amino acids: CASSEREDGEASF. CDR3 bases: TGTGCCAGCAGTGAAAGGGAGGACGGTGAAGCTTCCTTT.

This clonotype was seen only a few times. The J gene is TRBJ2-2, the V gene TRBV20-1; the D gene is possibly TRBD1 (5 bases). The CDR3 is 13 residues long. V lost 4 bases and J 3 bases, leaving 9 bases between the germline ends. The germline CDR1 and CDR2 sequences are DFQATT and SNEGSKA (reference sequence). CDR3 DNA sequence: TGCAGTGCTACGGACACCTACACCGGGGAGCTGTTTTTT. Encoded protein: CSATDTYTGELFF.

This clonotype is labeled medium-sized. The rearrangement uses TRBV5-1 and TRBJ2-5; TRBD1 is a possible D gene (6 bases). The CDR3 loop spans 15 amino acids. The V and J ends lost 5 bases and 2 bases respectively, with 16 bases between them. Germline CDR1 reads SGHRS; CDR2 reads YFSETQ. CDR3 loop: CASRTQGMEQETQYF. CDR3 nucleotide sequence: TGCGCCAGCAGGACACAGGGAATGGAACAAGAGACCCAGTACTTC.

J is TRBJ2-3 and V is TRBV24-1; D remains ambiguous. Trimming stripped 3 bases from V and 1 base from J, with 10 bases between. The CDR3 runs to 15 residues. Germline CDR1 is KGHDR and CDR2 is SFDVKD. As DNA, the CDR3 is TGTGCCACCAGTGATAGGGCACGGGGCACAGATACGCAGTATTTT. It translates to CATSDRARGTDTQYF.

This chain uses TRBV4-3 with TRBJ2-1; the match to TRBD1 covers 9 bases. V trimming: 0 bases; J trimming: 9 bases; junction bases outside the gene matches: 12. The CDR3 has 17 amino acids. CDR1 and CDR2 (germline): LGHNA, YSLEER. CDR3 residues: CASSQDRGTGIGGEQFF. The DNA for the CDR3 is TGCGCCAGCAGCCAAGATCGGGGGACAGGGATTGGTGGTGAGCAGTTCTTC.

V is TRBV5-1 and J is TRBJ2-1; possible D gene TRBD2, 6 bases. Germline V gene data show CDR1 as SGHRS and CDR2 as YFSETQ. V was cut by 1 base and J by 9 bases, with 14 bases left in between. This CDR3 has 14 amino acids. CDR3 amino acids: CASSLTGASLEQFF. The DNA for the CDR3 is TGCGCCAGCAGCTTGACGGGAGCTTCCCTTGAGCAGTTCTTC.